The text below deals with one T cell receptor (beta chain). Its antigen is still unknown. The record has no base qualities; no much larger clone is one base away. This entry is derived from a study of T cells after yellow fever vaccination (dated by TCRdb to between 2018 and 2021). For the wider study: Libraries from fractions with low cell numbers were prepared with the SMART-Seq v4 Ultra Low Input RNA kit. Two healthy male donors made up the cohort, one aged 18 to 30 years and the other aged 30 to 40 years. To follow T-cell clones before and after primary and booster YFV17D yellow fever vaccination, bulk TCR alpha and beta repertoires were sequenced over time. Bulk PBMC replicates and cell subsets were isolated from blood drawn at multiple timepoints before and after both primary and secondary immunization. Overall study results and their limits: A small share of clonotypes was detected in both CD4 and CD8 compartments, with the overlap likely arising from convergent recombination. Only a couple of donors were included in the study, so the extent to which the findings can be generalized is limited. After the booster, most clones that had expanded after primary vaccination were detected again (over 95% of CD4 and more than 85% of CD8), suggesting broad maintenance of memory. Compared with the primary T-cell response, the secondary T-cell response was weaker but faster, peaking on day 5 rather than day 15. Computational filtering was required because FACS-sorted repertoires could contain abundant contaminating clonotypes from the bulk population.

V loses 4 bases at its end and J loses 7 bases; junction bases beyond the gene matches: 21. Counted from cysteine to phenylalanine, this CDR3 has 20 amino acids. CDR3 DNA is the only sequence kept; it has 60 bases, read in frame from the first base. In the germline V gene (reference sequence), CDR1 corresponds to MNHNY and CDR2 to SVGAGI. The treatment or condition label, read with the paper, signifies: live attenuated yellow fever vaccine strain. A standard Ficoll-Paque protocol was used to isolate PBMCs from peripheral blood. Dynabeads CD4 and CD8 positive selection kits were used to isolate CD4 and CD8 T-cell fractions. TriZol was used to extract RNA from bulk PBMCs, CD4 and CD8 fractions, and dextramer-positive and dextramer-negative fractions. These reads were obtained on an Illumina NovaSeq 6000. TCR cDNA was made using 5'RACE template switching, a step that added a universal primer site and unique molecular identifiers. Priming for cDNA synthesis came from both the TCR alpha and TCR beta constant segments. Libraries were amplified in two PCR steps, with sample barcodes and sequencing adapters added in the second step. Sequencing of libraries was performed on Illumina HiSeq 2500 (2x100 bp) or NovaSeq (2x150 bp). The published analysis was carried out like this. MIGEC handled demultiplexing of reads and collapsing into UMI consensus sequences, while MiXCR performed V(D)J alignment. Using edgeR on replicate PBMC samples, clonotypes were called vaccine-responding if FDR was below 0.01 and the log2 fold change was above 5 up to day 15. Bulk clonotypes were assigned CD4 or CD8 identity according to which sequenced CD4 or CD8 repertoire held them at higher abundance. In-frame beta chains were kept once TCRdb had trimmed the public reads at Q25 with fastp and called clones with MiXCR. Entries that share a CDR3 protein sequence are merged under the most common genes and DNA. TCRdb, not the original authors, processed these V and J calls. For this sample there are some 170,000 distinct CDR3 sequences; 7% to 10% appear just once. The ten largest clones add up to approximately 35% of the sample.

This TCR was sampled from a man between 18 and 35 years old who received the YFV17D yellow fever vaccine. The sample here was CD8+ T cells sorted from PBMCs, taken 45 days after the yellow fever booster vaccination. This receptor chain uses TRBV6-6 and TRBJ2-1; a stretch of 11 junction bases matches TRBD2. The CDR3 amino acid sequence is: CASSFSSGSSGGDFRNEQFF. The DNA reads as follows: TGTGCCAGCAGTTTCTCCTCCGGGAGTAGCGGGGGGGACTTCCGTAATGAGCAGTTCTTC.